This T cell receptor (beta chain) emerged from a study of OX40 agonist ivuxolimab in advanced cancers. Background for the entire study: Ivuxolimab, which targeted the costimulatory receptor OX40 (CD134), was an agonistic, fully human IgG2 monoclonal antibody. The paper describes the monotherapy dose-escalation part (N of about 47 patients) of the phase I trial of ivuxolimab. Patients were allowed to have had prior anti-PD-1, anti-PD-L1 or anti-CTLA-4 therapy, and approximately 37% of the dose-escalation patients had been treated with checkpoint inhibitors. Of the approximately 54 dose-escalation patients, hepatocellular carcinoma was present in about 19, melanoma in around 15, renal cell carcinoma in 9 and head and neck cancer in 9. The point of sequencing TCRbeta in the periphery was to test whether ivuxolimab changed TCR sequence diversity and drove clonal T-cell expansion. A male proportion of roughly 85% and a mean age of approximately 62 years, ranging from about 20 to 79, were recorded for the dose-escalation cohort. Partial responses occurred in three dose-escalation patients: two with cutaneous melanoma and one with hepatocellular carcinoma. Intravenous ivuxolimab was administered to patients every 2 weeks at six dose levels: 0.01, 0.1, 0.3, 1.5, 3 and 10 mg/kg. Results the study describes overall, beyond this receptor: The antigen specificity of the clonally expanded peripheral T cells was not determined. Low levels of normalized T-cell clonal expansion were also seen in some patients who did not respond. After ivuxolimab, CD8+ T cells had more expanded clones than CD4+ T cells on average. In the 0.1-3.0 mg/kg groups, partial responders were among the patients with the lowest normalized peripheral clonal expansion, particularly in CD8+ T cells. At doses of 0.1 to 3.0 mg/kg, clonal expansion of both CD4+ and CD8+ T cells in blood was seen between baseline and week 6.

A note on this clone: There is no known antigen for this receptor. Per-nucleotide qualities are absent, and no much larger clonotype sits a single base away.

Genomic DNA was isolated from the sorted cells so that the TCRbeta CDR3 region could be sequenced. TCRbeta CDR3 regions were sequenced using the immunoSEQ Assay. TCRdb provides this immuneACCESS table in a form limited to in-frame rearrangements. Some clones are lacking; in checked studies, under half of them reflect an unresolved V gene, and why the rest are absent is not known. Recorded for this sample are roughly 70,000 clones; more than 80% of them occurred a single time. 1.1% of the sample comes from the top ten. Patients with autoimmune disease history or receiving systemic immunosuppression were excluded from the trial. In every dose cohort, peripheral blood was drawn for TCR sequencing at baseline, cycle 4 day 1, and cycle 7 day 1. Samples were obtained from an open-label, multicenter, first-in-human phase I dose-escalation trial of ivuxolimab. Adults with locally advanced or metastatic melanoma, renal cell, hepatocellular, or head and neck squamous cell carcinoma were enrolled in the trial. Before TCR sequencing, CD4+ T cells and CD8+ T cells from peripheral blood were sorted into separate populations.

The germline V gene specifies SGHNT as CDR1 and YENEEA as CDR2. The CDR3, from cysteine to phenylalanine, totals 13 residues. Of the read, only the CDR3 DNA is kept; its 39 bases are in frame from base 1. V is shortened by 2 bases, J by 5 bases, and the region joining them spans 7 bases. This receptor was obtained from an adult with an advanced solid tumor such as melanoma, head and neck, liver or kidney cancer. The specimen comprised CD4+ or CD8+ T cells sorted from blood, sampled in a trial of the OX40 agonist ivuxolimab. Recombination joined TRBV11-3 with TRBJ2-1; the D gene lacks a confident call. CDR3 region: CASSLNLHNEQFF. The DNA sequence is given as TGTGCCAGCAGCTTAAACCTGCACAATGAGCAGTTCTTC.